The TCR beta chain under discussion was sequenced for a study of cytomegalovirus exposure and HLA in healthy donors. Study-level background: The study placed 70% to 90% of its 398 genotyped donors in the Caucasian-associated ancestry cluster. The study's findings and limits: Some public TCRs appeared in many individuals, while most sequences were rare. Apart from CMV serostatus, no immune exposure information was available.

A word on this clone: The target antigen is unknown.

Trimming removed 4 bases at V and 4 bases at J, with 2 bases between. Germline lookup yields CDR1 PRHDT and CDR2 FYEKMQ (reference sequence). This CDR3 region has 11 residues. Primers: 60 Vbeta forward and 13 Jbeta reverse. In the source study's methods: Later work found 65 million to 100 million unique TCR beta chains, with about 10 million shared. Measured with immunoSEQ multiplex PCR; TCRdb has only the in-frame clones, and not every one. V, J and clone size are taken as reported in that table, and D and trimming were inferred from the DNA itself. The sample includes 200,000 or so clones, about 81% of them seen just once.

The sequenced sample was PBMCs. The chain employs TRBV13 and TRBJ1-3; D gene unclear. This TCR was recovered from a woman younger than 30 in good health and CMV-seropositive. The CDR3 spells CASSSGNTIYF. The CDR3 DNA reads as TGTGCCAGCAGCTCAGGAAACACCATATATTTT.